Listed here are 10 T cell receptor beta chains from one sample, sequenced in a study of graft-versus-host responses after intestinal transplantation. Some clones are missing from TCRdb's copy, which holds only in-frame ones; the method was immunoSEQ multiplex PCR. The sample includes 15,000 or so clones, 70% to 85% of them seen just once. Researchers processed graft tissue to release intraepithelial and lamina propria lymphocytes. This material consisted of ileum tissue, taken 27 days after intestinal transplant. The receptor set was obtained from a human patient who received an intestinal transplant, so some T cells may come from the graft donor.

This sequence joins TRBV2 and TRBJ1-4; 7 bases map to TRBD1. CDR1 is SNHLY and CDR2 is FYNNEI in the germline V gene. J was trimmed by 6 bases and V by 7 bases; bases with no gene match: 11. The CDR3 runs to 15 residues. The CDR3: CASNPDRDDYEKLFF. CDR3 DNA: TGTGCCAGCAATCCAGACAGGGACGATTATGAAAAACTGTTTTTT.

The chain employs TRBV6-6 and TRBJ2-3; 8 bases are shared with TRBD1. This CDR3 is 14 amino acids long. From germline, CDR1 is MNHNY and CDR2 SVGAGI (reference sequence). V lost 5 bases to trimming and J lost 1 base; unmatched junction nucleotides: 2. The DNA for the CDR3 is TGTGCCAGCAGTGACAGGGGTGGCACAGATACGCAGTATTTT. Translation gives CASSDRGGTDTQYF.

This clone turned up a few times. Additional DNA sequences in this sample encode the identical CDR3. The gene calls are TRBV5-4 and TRBJ2-2; 13 nucleotides line up with TRBD2. The CDR3 consists of 16 residues. V was pared by 4 bases and J by 4 bases, with 4 bases of the junction left unmatched. The germline V gene encodes CDR1 SGHNT and CDR2 YYREEE (reference sequence). CDR3 loop: CASSLGLAGVTGELFF. DNA of the CDR3: TGTGCCAGCAGCCTCGGACTAGCGGGGGTCACCGGGGAGCTGTTTTTT.

V gene TRBV5-4 combines with J gene TRBJ2-7; D ambiguous. CDR1 and CDR2 from the germline V gene are SGHNT and YYREEE (reference sequence). The germline V and J ends were trimmed by 3 bases and 0 bases, with 10 bases remaining between them. This CDR3 comprises 14 residues. The CDR3 nucleotides read TGTGCCAGCAGCTCTACGCTGGGCTCCTACGAGCAGTACGTC. Its translation is CASSSTLGSYEQYV.

V gene TRBV5-1 combines with J gene TRBJ2-3; possibly TRBD1 for D (7 bases). This CDR3 has 16 residues. Germline CDR1 and CDR2: SGHRS and YFSETQ. Trimming pared 0 bases from V and 4 bases from J, leaving 15 bases between. CDR3 residues: CASSLEAGGWADTQYF. In nucleotides, the CDR3 is TGCGCCAGCAGCTTGGAGGCAGGGGGGTGGGCAGATACGCAGTATTTT. Full variable domain (rest looked up from reference TRBV5-1 and TRBJ2-3): KAGVTQTPRYLIKTRGQQVTLSCSPISGHRSVSWYQQTPGQGLQFLFEYFSETQRNKGNFPGRFSGRQFSNSRSEMNVSTLELGDSALYLCASSLEAGGWADTQYFGPGTRLTVL.

J is TRBJ1-5 and V is TRBV4-1; weak D call: TRBD1 (6 bases). The V end was cut by 6 bases, the J end by 6 bases, with 15 bases between. Germline CDR1 is MGHRA and CDR2 is YSYEKL. The CDR3 has 14 residues. CDR3 amino acids: CASSLKDSAQPQHF. The CDR3 region has the DNA TGCGCCAGCAGTCTCAAGGACAGCGCTCAGCCCCAGCATTTT.

In its sample, this clone was seen a few times. Distinct nucleotide sequences in the sample also encode this CDR3. The rearrangement links TRBV19 to TRBJ1-5; D is perhaps TRBD1 (5 bases). With 2 bases removed from V and 1 base from J, the gap between germline ends came to 9 bases. The CDR3 extends over 15 amino acids. Germline lookup yields CDR1 LNHDA and CDR2 SQIVND (reference sequence). CDR3 DNA: TGTGCCAGTAGTATAACAGGTGAGAGCAATCAGCCCCAGCATTTT. Protein: CASSITGESNQPQHF.

The rearrangement uses TRBV5-1 and TRBJ1-3; weak D call: TRBD1 (5 bases). CDR3 length: 16 residues. V lost 0 bases to trimming and J lost 4 bases, with 14 bases between them. Germline CDR1 SGHRS, CDR2 YFSETQ. The CDR3 is CASSLAGAAGGNTIYF. In nucleotides, the CDR3 is TGCGCCAGCAGCTTGGCCGGGGCGGCGGGAGGAAACACCATATATTTT.

The chain recombines TRBV6-5 with TRBJ1-2; D may be TRBD1 (6 bases). Deletions cut 6 bases from V and 7 bases from J, with 12 bases between. This CDR3 spans 12 amino acids. From germline, CDR1 is MNHEY and CDR2 SVGAGI. Here the CDR3 DNA reads TGTGCCAGCAGAACCACAGGGAGTGGCTACACCTTC. It codes for CASRTTGSGYTF.

This clone was observed once. This chain connects TRBV13 to TRBJ1-3; TRBD1 matches at 10 bases. Germline CDR1 reads PRHDT; CDR2 reads FYEKMQ (reference sequence). The CDR3 is made up of 17 amino acids. J gave up 4 bases and V 3 bases, and 9 bases lay outside the gene matches. The DNA of the CDR3 is TGTGCCAGCAGCTTGGGACAGGGGAGACAGGAGGGAAACACCATATATTTT. Protein sequence: CASSLGQGRQEGNTIYF.